Each of the 7 T cell receptor beta chains below was sequenced from the same sample in a study of identical twins (dated by TCRdb to 2016 to 2017). Libraries were made using 5' RACE. The sequencer was an Illumina HiSeq 2000. In-frame beta chains were kept once TCRdb had trimmed the public reads at Q25 with fastp and called clones with MiXCR. A single entry per CDR3 protein holds the most common genes and DNA from its merged rows. The sample table holds fewer than 550,000 distinct CDR3 sequences, of which roughly an eighth were seen once. The ten largest clones add up to about 0.97% of the sample. The same data also went into a second study, on yellow fever vaccine responses in identical twins.

Source material: CD4+ T cells sorted from blood. The receptors stem from a woman in her late teens or twenties in good health.

This clonotype was seen only once. The J gene is TRBJ2-1, the V gene TRBV20-1, with 8 nucleotides matching TRBD2. The length of the CDR3 is 14 residues. V shed 0 bases and J 6 bases; nucleotides not matched to a gene: 4. Germline V gene sequence: CDR1 DFQATT, CDR2 SNEGSKA (reference sequence). The CDR3 loop reads CSARDVGLVNEQFF. The CDR3 DNA reads TGCAGTGCTAGAGATGTGGGACTAGTCAATGAGCAGTTCTTC.

Points on this clonotype: As the CDR3 is not closed by the conserved phenylalanine or tryptophan, this likely results from a read error. The CDR3 nucleotides read TGTGCCAGCAGTTACGAGATTACTGAAGCTTTCCTT. Its protein product is CASSYEITEAFL. The V call is TRBV6-6, the J call TRBJ1-1; D gene uncertain. Germline-derived CDR1 and CDR2 are MNHNY and SVGAGI (reference sequence). The ends were cut back, 2 bases at V and 5 bases at J, with 6 bases in the middle. This CDR3 comprises 12 residues.

The rearrangement joins TRBV30 to TRBJ1-2, with 8 bases identical to TRBD1. Germline V CDR1 and CDR2: GTSNPN, SVGIG (reference sequence). CDR3 length equals 13 residues. J was trimmed by 4 bases and V by 4 bases; bases with no gene match: 5. The CDR3 DNA reads as TGTGCCTGGATGGGAGGACAGGGCTATGGCTACACCTTC. Protein: CAWMGGQGYGYTF.

This clonotype was counted only a few times. The gene calls are TRBV20-1 and TRBJ1-2; a weak D match, TRBD1 (6 bases). The CDR3 has 14 amino acids. V gave up 3 bases and J gave up 7 bases, with 18 bases separating them. The germline V gene has CDR1 DFQATT and CDR2 SNEGSKA (reference sequence). The CDR3 nucleotides read TGCAGTGCTAGCCGGACAGAGGTCGGCCCTGGCTACACCTTC. Encoded protein: CSASRTEVGPGYTF.

This clonotype has ten or more counts. CDR3: CASSLSTILSGANVLTF. DNA for the CDR3: TGTGCCAGCAGCTTATCCACAATCCTCTCTGGGGCCAACGTCCTGACTTTC. V is TRBV7-9 and J is TRBJ2-6; D is uncertain. Germline lookup yields CDR1 SEHNR and CDR2 FQNEAQ (reference sequence). CDR3 length: 17 residues. V lost 2 bases and J 0 bases, leaving 11 bases between the germline ends.

Only a few counts were recorded for this clonotype. V is TRBV6-5 and J is TRBJ2-1; 10 nucleotides match TRBD2. This CDR3 has 17 amino acids. The germline V gene encodes CDR1 MNHEY and CDR2 SVGAGI. After removal of 2 bases from V and 7 bases from J, the junction contained 11 bases not matched to a gene. The CDR3: CASSYPQGLAGVNEQFF. DNA of the CDR3: TGTGCCAGCAGTTACCCCCAGGGGCTAGCGGGAGTGAATGAGCAGTTCTTC.

This chain links TRBV24-1 with TRBJ2-2; D gene ambiguous. The CDR3 runs to 16 residues. V was trimmed by 1 base and J by 0 bases, leaving 8 bases between them. The germline gives CDR1 KGHDR, CDR2 SFDVKD. The CDR3 coding sequence is TGTGCCACCAGTGATTTAGGAAAGCCGAACACCGGGGAGCTGTTTTTT. Protein product: CATSDLGKPNTGELFF.